Listed here are 3 T cell receptor beta chains from one sample, sequenced in a study of T cell repertoires in aging, cancer and after chemotherapy. Multiplex touch-down PCR with TRB-A/B primers amplified rearranged V-D-J TRB sequences. TCRdb reprocessed the multiplex PCR reads with MiXCR, giving one entry per CDR3 protein. The table shows around 1,700 distinct CDR3 sequences, with approximately 40% occurring only once. Amplification of TCR beta used genomic DNA extracted from peripheral blood. Sequenced material: blood. These receptors were taken from a human donor with a solid tumor.

The chain links TRBV6-5 to TRBJ2-5, with D possibly being TRBD2 (6 bases). Germline V gives CDR1 MNHEY, CDR2 SVGAGI. The CDR3 is 15 amino acids. V lost 6 bases to trimming and J lost 4 bases, with 18 bases between them. DNA for the CDR3: TGTGCCAGCAGGGAGACCGGGACTTGGGGAGAGACCCAGTACTTC. Encoded protein: CASRETGTWGETQYF.

The chain is built from TRBV27 and TRBJ2-6; unclear D gene. Germline CDR1 reads MNHEY; CDR2 reads SMNVEV (reference sequence). V dropped 2 bases and J dropped 3 bases, with 5 bases sitting between them. The CDR3 consists of 14 residues. CDR3 in amino acids: CASSLRVGANVLTF. As DNA, the CDR3 is TGTGCCAGCAGTTTACGGGTTGGGGCCAACGTCCTGACTTTC.

The chain recombines TRBV20-1 with TRBJ2-3; the match to TRBD2 covers 10 bases. Looked up from germline, CDR1 is DFQATT and CDR2 is SNEGSKA (reference sequence). This CDR3 has 16 residues. Trimming took 4 bases from V and 6 from J; bases not matched to a gene: 13. The CDR3 loop reads CSATRGIAGGGDTQYF. The CDR3 DNA reads TGCAGTGCTACTAGAGGAATAGCGGGGGGTGGGGATACGCAGTATTTT.